What follows are 11 T cell receptor beta chains derived from one specimen sequenced in a study of cytomegalovirus exposure and HLA in healthy donors listed by TCRdb under 2017. Libraries were built with the immunoSEQ multiplex PCR assay. The multiplex PCR relied on a mix of 60 forward primers for TCR Vbeta segments and 13 reverse primers for TCR Jbeta segments. What TCRdb holds here is the immuneACCESS table cut down to in-frame rearrangements. Part of the clones is not present; checked against another copy, under half of the missing clones reflect an unresolved V gene, and the others are unexplained. For this sample there are about 160,000 clones; roughly four fifths appear just once. About 11% of the sample is in the top ten clones. Source material: PBMCs. These receptors were taken from a man aged 50-60 years in good health and CMV-seropositive.

V is TRBV5-5 and J is TRBJ2-1, with 10 bases aligning to TRBD1. The CDR3 runs to 19 residues. CDR1 is SGHKS, CDR2 YYEKEE, per germline (reference sequence). V lost 2 bases, J lost 8 bases, and 19 bases stayed unmatched. CDR3 nucleotides: TGTGCCAGCAGCTTATGGACAGGGGGTCGTAGAGCTAGTCTATATGAGCAGTTCTTC. Translated, it gives CASSLWTGGRRASLYEQFF.

This sequence joins TRBV5-1 and TRBJ1-2; 9 bases agree with TRBD1. Germline CDR1 SGHRS, CDR2 YFSETQ. The CDR3 runs 15 residues. The V gene end was trimmed by 4 bases and the J gene end by 6 bases; junction bases not matched to a gene: 10. The CDR3, as DNA: TGCGCCAGCAGCCCCCATGGGACAGGGTTTAATGGCTACACCTTC. This sequence encodes CASSPHGTGFNGYTF. Looking up the rest from reference TRBV5-1 and TRBJ1-2 gives the full variable domain: KAGVTQTPRYLIKTRGQQVTLSCSPISGHRSVSWYQQTPGQGLQFLFEYFSETQRNKGNFPGRFSGRQFSNSRSEMNVSTLELGDSALYLCASSPHGTGFNGYTFGSGTRLTVV.

V and J are TRBV6-5 and TRBJ1-5, with TRBD1 as a possible D gene (5 bases). The V gene lost 5 bases and the J gene lost 2 bases, with 13 bases spanning the gap. This CDR3 is built from 15 residues. The V gene's germline CDR1 is MNHEY and CDR2 SVGAGI. The DNA for the CDR3 is TGTGCCAGCAGTCCAGGACAATCCGGCAATCAGCCCCAGCATTTT. It translates to CASSPGQSGNQPQHF.

The rearrangement links TRBV6-6 to TRBJ2-5; 9 positions match TRBD1. V lost 6 bases, J lost 4 bases, and 6 bases stayed unmatched. CDR1 and CDR2 (germline): MNHNY, SVGAGI (reference sequence). The CDR3 extends over 14 amino acids. CDR3 coding DNA: TGTGCCAGCAGATTACAGGGGGCTCTAGAGACCCAGTACTTC. It specifies CASRLQGALETQYF.

J is TRBJ2-2 and V is TRBV7-2; 9 nucleotides align to TRBD1. The J segment lost 4 bases and the V segment lost 5 bases, leaving 8 bases of the junction unmatched. The CDR3 runs 16 residues. CDR1 is SGHTA and CDR2 is FQGNSA in the germline V gene. The CDR3 is CASSPRDRDTTGELFF. The CDR3 DNA sequence: TGTGCCAGCAGCCCCCGGGACAGGGATACCACCGGGGAGCTGTTTTTT.

The chain combines TRBV19 with TRBJ2-7, with D maybe TRBD1 (6 bases). Germline loops: CDR1 LNHDA, CDR2 SQIVND (reference sequence). The V end lost 3 bases, the J end lost 2 bases, and 8 bases lay between the germline ends. This CDR3 has 13 amino acids. CDR3 nucleotides: TGTGCCAGTAGTATGAGACAGGCCTACGAGCAGTACTTC. It specifies CASSMRQAYEQYF.

The chain couples TRBV5-1 to TRBJ2-7, with 9 bases fitting TRBD1. Germline V lookup: CDR1 SGHRS, CDR2 YFSETQ. V lost 2 bases and J lost 4; bases outside the gene matches: 4. This CDR3 is built from 14 residues. The CDR3 protein is CASSFPGQGYEQYF. The CDR3 DNA sequence: TGCGCCAGCAGCTTCCCGGGACAGGGTTACGAGCAGTACTTC.

The chain couples TRBV6-6 to TRBJ1-1, with TRBD1 matching 7 bases. This CDR3 is built from 11 residues. The germline V gene encodes CDR1 MNHNY and CDR2 SVGAGI (reference sequence). The V and J ends lost 5 bases and 8 bases, in that order; junction bases with no gene match: 2. This chain's CDR3 is CASSKGQEAFF. The CDR3 nucleotides read TGTGCCAGCAGTAAGGGACAGGAAGCTTTCTTT.

The V gene is TRBV13, the J gene TRBJ1-1; 9 bases match TRBD1. Looked up from germline, CDR1 is PRHDT and CDR2 is FYEKMQ (reference sequence). After removal of 1 base from V and 3 bases from J, the junction contained 3 bases not matched to a gene. The CDR3 spans 15 residues. The CDR3 reads CASSLEGQGHTEAFF. In DNA, the CDR3 is TGTGCCAGCAGCTTAGAGGGACAGGGCCACACTGAAGCTTTCTTT. Full variable domain (outside the CDR3, taken from reference TRBV13 and TRBJ1-1): AAGVIQSPRHLIKEKRETATLKCYPIPRHDTVYWYQQGPGQDPQFLISFYEKMQSDKGSIPDRFSAQQFSDYHSELNMSSLELGDSALYFCASSLEGQGHTEAFFGQGTRLTVV.

The chain employs TRBV10-3 and TRBJ2-5, with a possible D match to TRBD2 (7 bases). V shed 0 bases and J shed 4 bases, with 12 bases lying between them. The CDR3 has 15 residues. CDR1 ENHRY and CDR2 SYGVKD come from the germline V gene. The DNA of the CDR3 is TGTGCCATCAGTGAGTCTAATGGGGGGGCAGAGACCCAGTACTTC. Protein product: CAISESNGGAETQYF.

The chain is built from TRBV6-1 and TRBJ2-7; TRBD1 agrees at 10 bases. The CDR3 totals 14 residues. V gave up 3 bases and J gave up 3 bases; unmatched junction bases: 2. The V gene's germline CDR1 is MNHNS and CDR2 SASEGT. The CDR3 sequence is CASSDRDRGYEQYF. CDR3 DNA: TGTGCCAGCAGTGATAGGGACAGGGGCTACGAGCAGTACTTC.